The TCR beta chain under discussion was sequenced for a study of identical twins. With template switching, a universal primer site was added, and the cDNA carried unique molecular identifiers. Using its own MiXCR run on the 5' RACE reads, TCRdb lists one record per CDR3 protein. Among 450,000 to 650,000 distinct CDR3 sequences listed, over 8.5% were seen once. The sample holds many counts of this clonotype. Its antigen is currently unknown. Findings and caveats of the study: Out-of-frame alpha sequences shared between twins exhibited an excess of low generation probability. Fewer insertions marked abundant cord blood beta clonotypes; young adult naive trended weakly, memory not at all.

This sample also belongs to another study, concerning yellow fever vaccine responses in identical twins.

Sequencing used PBMCs. The clonotype was recovered from a woman between 18 and 30 years old in good health.

The CDR3 DNA follows: TGCAGTGCTAGTAGTCAGTTGAACACCGGGGAGCTGTTTTTT. It codes for CSASSQLNTGELFF. The J gene is TRBJ2-2, the V gene TRBV20-1; the D is unclear. Trimming removed 3 bases at V and 1 base at J, with 9 bases between. The CDR3 extends over 14 amino acids. Germline CDR1 is DFQATT and CDR2 is SNEGSKA (reference sequence).